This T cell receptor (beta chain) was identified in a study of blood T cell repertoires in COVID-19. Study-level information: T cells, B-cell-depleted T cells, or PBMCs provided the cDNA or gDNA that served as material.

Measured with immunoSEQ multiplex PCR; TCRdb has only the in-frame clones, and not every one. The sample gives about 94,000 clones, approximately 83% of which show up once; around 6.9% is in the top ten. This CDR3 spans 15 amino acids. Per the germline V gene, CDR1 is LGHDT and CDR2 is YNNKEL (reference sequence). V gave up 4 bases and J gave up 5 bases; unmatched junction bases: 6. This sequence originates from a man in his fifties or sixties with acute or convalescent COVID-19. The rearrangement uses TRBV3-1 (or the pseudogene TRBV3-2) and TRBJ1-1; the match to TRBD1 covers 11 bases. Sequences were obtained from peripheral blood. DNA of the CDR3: TGTGCCAGCAGCCTAGCCGGGACAGGGGGGACTGAAGCTTTCTTT. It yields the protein CASSLAGTGGTEAFF.